This record covers a single TCR beta chain. Its antigen is currently unknown. The CDR3 sequence is 13 residues long. V lost 2 bases to trimming and J lost 4 bases, with 6 bases between them. Germline-derived CDR1 and CDR2 are SGHRS and YFSETQ. This record comes from a study of beta chain features in type 1 diabetes. Overall study findings and caveats: In every one of the four CD4+ subsets, TCRB CDR3s were moderately but significantly shorter in Type 1 diabetes patients. PCR might favor shorter templates, equally in patients and controls. Cells carrying high TCR expression could end up over-represented when cDNA is sequenced.

Of the isolated RNA, all was reverse transcribed, and so the sequenced material was expressed TCRB transcripts. Naive, central memory and regulatory T cell samples averaged about 3.57 million reads. Assay: immunoSEQ multiplex PCR; the TCRdb copy retains only in-frame clones and omits some. The data show fewer than 350,000 clones, 8% seen once. The specimen sequenced was central memory CD4+ T cells from blood. The sequence was collected from a young woman in good health. This rearrangement joins TRBV5-1 to TRBJ1-4, with D perhaps TRBD1 (6 bases). As DNA, the CDR3 is TGCGCCAGCAGCTTACAGGGTAATGAAAAACTGTTTTTT. Protein product: CASSLQGNEKLFF.